These 13 T cell receptor beta chains originate from one sample sequenced in a study of cytomegalovirus exposure and HLA in healthy donors. Vbeta (60) and Jbeta (13) primers were used in the PCR. The data were produced by immunoSEQ multiplex PCR, yet TCRdb's version contains in-frame clones alone and is incomplete. This sample yields over 50,000 clones, of which about 69% are seen a single time; about 32% belongs to the top ten. Material: PBMCs. The receptor source for this set is a man between 35 and 55 years old in good health and CMV-seropositive.

In this sample, this clone turned up a few times. The V and J genes are TRBV6-5 and TRBJ1-1; D is perhaps TRBD1 (5 bases). The germline gives CDR1 MNHEY, CDR2 SVGAGI. The CDR3 runs to 14 residues. V was cut by 0 bases and J by 7 bases, with 12 bases left in between. CDR3 sequence (DNA): TGTGCCAGCAGTTACTCGGGGGGAAGCAGTGAAGCTTTCTTT. This gives the protein CASSYSGGSSEAFF.

The chain has TRBV13 and TRBJ2-1; D is possibly TRBD2 (6 bases). The germline V gene has CDR1 PRHDT and CDR2 FYEKMQ (reference sequence). V lost 5 bases, J lost 3 bases, and 14 bases lay in between. The CDR3 length is 15 residues. The CDR3 is CASSKSGTYYNEQFF. In nucleotides, the CDR3 is TGTGCCAGCAGCAAATCCGGGACTTACTACAATGAGCAGTTCTTC.

This chain joins TRBV19 and TRBJ1-3; 8 bases fit TRBD1. V gave up 9 bases and J gave up 4 bases; unmatched junction bases: 8. Germline CDR1 LNHDA, CDR2 SQIVND (reference sequence). CDR3 length: 14 amino acids. CDR3: CASSPTGVGNTIYF. CDR3 nucleotide sequence: TGTGCCAGCTCCCCGACAGGGGTAGGAAACACCATATATTTT.

On this clone: The sample contains more than one DNA sequence encoding this CDR3. This chain connects TRBV19 to TRBJ1-1, with D unresolved. The germline V gene encodes CDR1 LNHDA and CDR2 SQIVND (reference sequence). The V and J ends lost 3 bases and 1 base respectively, with 6 bases between them. CDR3 length: 13 amino acids. The CDR3 nucleotides are TGTGCCAGTAGTATTTCAGGGAACACTGAAGCTTTCTTT. Translated: CASSISGNTEAFF.

The rearrangement uses TRBV10-1 and TRBJ1-1; D is possibly TRBD1 (6 bases). Germline-derived CDR1 and CDR2 are WNHNN and SYGVQD (reference sequence). V gave up 5 bases and J gave up 2 bases, with 12 bases separating them. This CDR3 has 14 residues. The CDR3 protein is CASSTDSSNTEAFF. The CDR3 DNA reads as TGCGCCAGCAGTACGGACAGCTCTAACACTGAAGCTTTCTTT.

V is TRBV9 and J is TRBJ2-7, with 7 bases that match TRBD1. V lost 4 bases, J lost 5 bases, and 15 bases stayed unmatched. The CDR3 length is 16 residues. CDR1 is SGDLS and CDR2 is YYNGEE in the germline V gene. CDR3 in DNA: TGTGCCAGCAGCCGGAGTGGGGACAGCAATTTTGACGAGCAGTACTTC. Translation: CASSRSGDSNFDEQYF.

The chain employs TRBV18 and TRBJ1-5; 10 nucleotides agree with TRBD1. The CDR3 has 15 residues. Germline V gene data show CDR1 as KGHSH and CDR2 as LQKENI. Trimming at V came to 1 base and at J to 6 bases, leaving 3 bases not matched to a gene. CDR3 nucleotide sequence: TGTGCCAGCTCACCACGACAGGGGGCCGGTCAGCCCCAGCATTTT. Amino acid sequence: CASSPRQGAGQPQHF.

The gene calls are TRBV7-3 and TRBJ1-1; D perhaps matches TRBD1 (6 bases). V was cut by 1 base and J by 11 bases, with 14 bases left in between. Germline lookup yields CDR1 SGHTA and CDR2 FQGTGA. The CDR3 runs to 13 residues. The CDR3 loop is CASSLNREYAAFF. CDR3 coding DNA: TGTGCCAGCAGCTTAAACAGGGAGTATGCCGCTTTCTTT.

The rearrangement joins TRBV4-2 to TRBJ1-2; D is undetermined. Germline CDR1 is LGHNA and CDR2 is YNFKEQ. With 1 base removed from V and 3 bases from J, the gap between germline ends came to 6 bases. The CDR3 sequence is 13 residues long. CDR3 region: CASSQAEDYGYTF. The CDR3 DNA sequence: TGTGCCAGCAGCCAAGCGGAGGACTATGGCTACACCTTC.

The genes are TRBV6-5 and TRBJ1-5; D not certain. Trimming shortened V by 6 bases and J by 6 bases, and 18 bases separated the two germline ends. Germline assignment: CDR1 MNHEY and CDR2 SVGAGI. The length of the CDR3 is 15 residues. This CDR3 reads CASSYGPAQSQPQHF. In DNA, the CDR3 is TGTGCCAGCAGCTACGGGCCGGCGCAAAGTCAGCCCCAGCATTTT.

This clone has a single count. The chain links TRBV6-6 to TRBJ1-1; D call uncertain. CDR1 and CDR2 from the germline V gene are MNHNY and SVGAGI (reference sequence). V was cut by 6 bases and J by 0 bases, with 14 bases left in between. This CDR3 is 15 amino acids long. CDR3 loop: CASSQLARMNTEAFF. CDR3 bases: TGTGCCAGCAGCCAACTAGCTCGCATGAACACTGAAGCTTTCTTT.

This clone was seen more than once but under ten times. The J gene is TRBJ1-3, the V gene TRBV30; TRBD1 agrees at 9 bases. The CDR3 is 14 amino acids. CDR1 GTSNPN and CDR2 SVGIG come from the germline V gene (reference sequence). Losses at the gene ends were 0 bases for V and 7 bases for J; bases not matched to a gene: 4. The CDR3 protein is CAWSVTGGRNTIYF. The CDR3 nucleotides read TGTGCCTGGAGTGTAACAGGGGGCAGGAACACCATATATTTT.

The J gene is TRBJ1-1, the V gene TRBV15; D ambiguous. CDR3 length: 13 residues. Trimming removed 8 bases at V and 4 bases at J, with 14 bases between. Germline assignment: CDR1 LNHNV and CDR2 YYDKDF (reference sequence). CDR3 in amino acids: CATGLWRGTEAFF. CDR3 coding DNA: TGTGCCACCGGACTTTGGCGGGGCACTGAAGCTTTCTTT.